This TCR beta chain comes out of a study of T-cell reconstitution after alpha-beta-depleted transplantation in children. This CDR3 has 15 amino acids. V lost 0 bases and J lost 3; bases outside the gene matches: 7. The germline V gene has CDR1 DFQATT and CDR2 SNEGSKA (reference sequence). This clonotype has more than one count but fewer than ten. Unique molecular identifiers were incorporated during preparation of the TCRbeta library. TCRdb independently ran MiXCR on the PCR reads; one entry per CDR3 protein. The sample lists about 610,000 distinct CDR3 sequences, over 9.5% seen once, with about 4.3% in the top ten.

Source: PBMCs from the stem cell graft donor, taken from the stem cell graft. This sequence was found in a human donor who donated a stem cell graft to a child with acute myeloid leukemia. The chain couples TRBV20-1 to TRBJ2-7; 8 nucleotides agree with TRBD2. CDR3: CSARDRNSGIYEQYF. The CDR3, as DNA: TGCAGTGCTAGAGATCGGAATAGCGGGATCTACGAGCAGTACTTC.